The 23 T cell receptor beta chains in this list originate from one sample, sequenced in a study of cytomegalovirus exposure and HLA in healthy donors (dated by TCRdb to 2016 to 2017). The library was generated by the immunoSEQ multiplex PCR assay. A mixture of 60 forward primers for TCR Vbeta segments and 13 reverse primers for TCR Jbeta segments was used in the multiplex PCR. TCRdb limited this immuneACCESS table to in-frame rearrangements with V and J called. A share of clones is missing; checked studies link under half to unresolved V genes, and the rest is unexplained. This sample lists about 120,000 clones; 75% to 80% were detected once. The ten top clones hold 10% to 15% of the sample. The sample taken for sequencing was PBMCs. The receptor set was obtained from a woman in her 40s in good health and CMV-seropositive.

CDR3 residues: CAISESKFPLSEVRGNQPQHF. The CDR3 coding sequence is TGTGCCATCAGTGAGTCGAAATTCCCCCTCAGTGAGGTACGAGGCAATCAGCCCCAGCATTTT. This chain joins TRBV10-3 and TRBJ1-5; unclear D gene. Germline-derived CDR1 and CDR2 are ENHRY and SYGVKD. This CDR3 has 21 amino acids. Trimming stripped 0 bases from V and 2 bases from J, with 26 bases between.

This chain uses TRBV30 with TRBJ1-6, with 7 bases identical to TRBD1. V dropped 2 bases and J dropped 9; count of bases not matched to a gene: 10. Germline CDR1 is GTSNPN and CDR2 is SVGIG (reference sequence). The CDR3 has 15 amino acids. CDR3 DNA sequence: TGTGCCTGGAGTCCCTACAGGGGAGGAATTTCACCCCTCCACTTT. The encoded protein is CAWSPYRGGISPLHF.

In this sample, this clone turned up a few times. This sequence joins TRBV11-2 and TRBJ2-2, with a tentative D call TRBD2 (6 bases). This CDR3 is built from 14 residues. The V end lost 4 bases, the J end lost 5 bases, and 11 bases lay between the germline ends. Germline CDR1 and CDR2: SGHAT and FQNNGV. The CDR3 DNA reads as TGTGCCAGCAGCTCCATCGGGGGAACCGGGGAGCTGTTTTTT. Amino acids: CASSSIGGTGELFF.

This chain uses TRBV2 with TRBJ1-1; no firm D call. Trimming took 7 bases from V and 0 from J, leaving 12 bases between them. Per the germline V gene, CDR1 is SNHLY and CDR2 is FYNNEI. This CDR3 is 14 amino acids long. CDR3 protein: CASTATVLNTEAFF. Written as DNA, the CDR3 is TGTGCCAGCACCGCTACCGTACTGAACACTGAAGCTTTCTTT. Combining the CDR3 with reference TRBV2 and TRBJ1-1 gives the whole variable domain EPEVTQTPSHQVTQMGQEVILRCVPISNHLYFYWYRQILGQKVEFLVSFYNNEISEKSEIFDDQFSVERPDGSNFTLKIRSTKLEDSAMYFCASTATVLNTEAFFGQGTRLTVV.

The V and J genes are TRBV7-9 and TRBJ2-2, with TRBD2 as a possible D gene (5 bases). There are 14 residues in the CDR3. CDR1 and CDR2 from the germline V gene are SEHNR and FQNEAQ (reference sequence). V was shortened by 2 bases and J by 8 bases, with 12 bases between the two germline ends. The CDR3 spells CASSLMEVRGELFF. For the CDR3, the DNA is TGTGCCAGCAGCTTAATGGAGGTTCGGGGGGAGCTGTTTTTT.

Points on this clone: In the same sample, other DNA sequences code for this CDR3. The chain couples TRBV5-1 to TRBJ1-1, with a tentative D call TRBD1 (5 bases). Germline V gives CDR1 SGHRS, CDR2 YFSETQ. The length of the CDR3 is 12 residues. Trimming pared 1 base from V and 5 bases from J, leaving 6 bases between. CDR3 nucleotide sequence: TGCGCCAGCAGCTTGCCAGGGACTGAAGCTTTCTTT. Translated: CASSLPGTEAFF.

V usage is TRBV10-3 and J usage is TRBJ1-2; D possibly corresponds to TRBD1 (6 bases). Trimming cost V 2 bases and J 4 bases, with 11 bases left between them. The CDR3 spans 14 residues. Germline CDR1 reads ENHRY; CDR2 reads SYGVKD. The CDR3 loop reads CAISEGEGGYGYTF. The CDR3 region has the DNA TGTGCCATCAGTGAGGGGGAGGGGGGCTATGGCTACACCTTC.

This clone was observed a few times. The V and J genes are TRBV6-5 and TRBJ1-1; 8 bases fit TRBD1. The germline CDR1 and CDR2 sequences are MNHEY and SVGAGI. CDR3 length: 14 residues. Germline trimming cut 5 bases from V and 5 bases from J; bases unmatched to any gene: 7. DNA of the CDR3: TGTGCCAGCAGTCGGACAGGGAGGTGGACTGAAGCTTTCTTT. Its protein product is CASSRTGRWTEAFF.

This clone was seen a handful of times. The chain's CDR3 is CASRFPGINTEAFF. CDR3 bases: TGTGCCAGCCGATTCCCAGGGATTAACACTGAAGCTTTCTTT. This sequence joins TRBV5-6 and TRBJ1-1; possibly TRBD1 for D (5 bases). The CDR3 length is 14 residues. Germline V lookup: CDR1 SGHDT, CDR2 YYEEEE. The germline V and J ends were trimmed by 7 bases and 2 bases, with 15 bases remaining between them. The variable domain in full, completed from reference TRBV5-6 and TRBJ1-1, reads DAGVTQSPTHLIKTRGQQVTLRCSPKSGHDTVSWYQQALGQGPQFIFQYYEEEERQRGNFPDRFSGHQFPNYSSELNVNALLLGDSALYLCASRFPGINTEAFFGQGTRLTVV.

This rearrangement joins TRBV19 to TRBJ1-2; D ambiguous. The germline V and J ends were trimmed by 1 base and 2 bases, with 5 bases remaining between them. The CDR3 is made up of 13 amino acids. Germline CDR1 LNHDA, CDR2 SQIVND (reference sequence). The CDR3 sequence: CASSIARNYGYTF. The CDR3 nucleotides read TGTGCCAGTAGTATAGCGCGGAACTATGGCTACACCTTC.

The chain has TRBV18 and TRBJ2-5, with D maybe TRBD2 (5 bases). Between the trimmed V and J ends, which lost 3 bases and 5 bases, there was a span of 16 bases. Germline CDR1 reads KGHSH; CDR2 reads LQKENI. The CDR3 contains 15 residues. DNA of the CDR3: TGTGCCAGCTCACCTAGCTGGGAGTATTTGGAGACCCAGTACTTC. Protein: CASSPSWEYLETQYF.

The J gene is TRBJ1-1, the V gene TRBV6-1; TRBD1 agrees at 8 bases. V trimming: 6 bases; J trimming: 5 bases; junction bases outside the gene matches: 8. Looked up from germline, CDR1 is MNHNS and CDR2 is SASEGT. The CDR3 totals 14 residues. The CDR3 loop is CASRTTGGVTEAFF. The CDR3 DNA reads TGTGCCAGCAGGACTACAGGGGGGGTAACTGAAGCTTTCTTT.

CDR3 sequence reads: CAIGGQDEGYTF. CDR3 nucleotides: TGTGCCATCGGAGGACAGGACGAGGGCTACACCTTC. The chain has TRBV10-3 and TRBJ1-2; 7 positions agree with TRBD1. The junction had 8 bases not matched to a gene; V was cut back by 8 bases and J by 8 bases. CDR1 is ENHRY and CDR2 is SYGVKD in the germline V gene. CDR3 length: 12 amino acids.

The genes are TRBV5-6 and TRBJ1-5, with D possibly matching TRBD1 (5 bases). Trimming left V 0 bases short and J 7 bases short, with 17 bases between. Per germline, CDR1 SGHDT and CDR2 YYEEEE. There are 16 residues in the CDR3. DNA of the CDR3: TGTGCCAGCAGCTTGGGACGGGGGACGGGGGGGCAGCCCCAGCATTTT. Its translation is CASSLGRGTGGQPQHF.

The chain combines TRBV4-2 with TRBJ1-6, with a weak D call TRBD1 (5 bases). This CDR3 is built from 15 residues. Between the trimmed V and J ends, which lost 0 bases and 10 bases, there was a span of 13 bases. From germline, CDR1 is LGHNA and CDR2 YNFKEQ. The CDR3 sequence: CASSQDPAGKSPLHF. CDR3 bases: TGTGCCAGCAGCCAAGATCCCGCAGGGAAATCACCCCTCCACTTT.

This clone turned up a few times. The chain links TRBV11-1 to TRBJ2-4; tentatively, D is TRBD1 (6 bases). Per the germline V gene, CDR1 is SGHAT and CDR2 is FQDESV (reference sequence). The CDR3 is made up of 14 amino acids. Trimming shortened V by 4 bases and J by 6 bases, and 13 bases separated the two germline ends. The CDR3 DNA sequence: TGTGCCAGCAGCTCACAGGGATCAGTAAACATTCAGTACTTC. Translation: CASSSQGSVNIQYF. The full variable domain, its missing parts supplied by reference TRBV11-1 and TRBJ2-4, is EAEVAQSPRYKITEKSQAVAFWCDPISGHATLYWYRQILGQGPELLVQFQDESVVDDSQLPKDRFSAERLKGVDSTLKIQPAELGDSAMYLCASSSQGSVNIQYFGAGTRLSVL.

V gene TRBV7-3 combines with J gene TRBJ1-6; 9 nucleotides align to TRBD1. CDR3 size: 15 residues. Germline CDR1 SGHTA, CDR2 FQGTGA. With 1 base clipped from V and 7 bases from J, the junction kept 2 bases outside the gene matches. CDR3 sequence reads: CASSLMGTGNSPLHF. CDR3 nucleotide sequence: TGTGCCAGCAGCTTAATGGGGACAGGGAATTCACCCCTCCACTTT.

The J gene is TRBJ2-3, the V gene TRBV6-4; D might be TRBD2 (5 bases). CDR1 and CDR2 from the germline V gene are MRHNA and SNTAGT. This CDR3 comprises 13 residues. V shed 8 bases and J shed 3 bases, with 12 bases lying between them. CDR3 sequence reads: CASGRRETDTQYF. DNA of the CDR3: TGTGCCAGCGGGCGTCGGGAAACAGATACGCAGTATTTT.

V is TRBV7-3 and J is TRBJ2-3, with a weak D call TRBD2 (5 bases). Trimming pared 5 bases from V and 7 bases from J, leaving 10 bases between. CDR1 and CDR2 from the germline V gene are SGHTA and FQGTGA. The CDR3 length is 12 residues. The CDR3 loop reads CASSPGGNTQYF. The CDR3 coding sequence is TGTGCCAGCAGCCCCGGAGGAAATACGCAGTATTTT.

This rearrangement joins TRBV7-2 to TRBJ2-7; 9 bases align to TRBD1. CDR3 length: 15 residues. CDR1 and CDR2 from the germline V gene are SGHTA and FQGNSA. J was trimmed by 4 bases and V by 1 base; bases with no gene match: 5. DNA of the CDR3: TGTGCCAGCAGCTTAGTGGGGACAGGGTGGTACGAGCAGTACTTC. It is translated as CASSLVGTGWYEQYF.

This rearrangement joins TRBV7-2 to TRBJ1-6; TRBD1 agrees at 8 bases. Trimming removed 5 bases from V and 8 bases from J; junction bases left unmatched: 17. Germline V gene lookup returns CDR1 SGHTA and CDR2 FQGNSA. The CDR3 extends over 18 amino acids. The CDR3 reads CASSLQQLWDRPDSPLHF. The CDR3 DNA follows: TGTGCCAGCAGCCTACAACAGCTGTGGGACAGGCCAGATTCACCCCTCCACTTT.

The chain has TRBV10-3 and TRBJ2-7; D is ambiguous. Trimming left V 0 bases short and J 1 base short, with 10 bases between. The CDR3 consists of 15 residues. Per germline, CDR1 ENHRY and CDR2 SYGVKD. CDR3 amino acids: CAISESRNPSYEQYF. In nucleotides, the CDR3 is TGTGCCATCAGTGAGTCGAGGAATCCATCCTACGAGCAGTACTTC.

The CDR3, as DNA: TGTGCCAGTGACGGACAGAGGGAAGTGAACACTGAAGCTTTCTTT. This gives the protein CASDGQREVNTEAFF. The chain carries TRBV19 and TRBJ1-1; a weak D match, TRBD1 (6 bases). This CDR3 is built from 15 residues. Deletions cut 8 bases from V and 0 bases from J, with 16 bases between. The germline V gene has CDR1 LNHDA and CDR2 SQIVND (reference sequence).